The 5 T cell receptor beta chains below all came from one sample that was sequenced in a study of blood T cell repertoires in COVID-19. The assay was immunoSEQ multiplex PCR, and TCRdb's table has in-frame clones only and misses some. Among around 190,000 clones listed, under 80% were seen once. The sample consisted of PBMCs or T cells enriched from blood (not recorded which). The receptors stem from a woman between 50 and 59 years old with acute COVID-19.

V is TRBV6-5 and J is TRBJ1-3; 10 bases line up with TRBD1. Germline loops: CDR1 MNHEY, CDR2 SVGAGI. The CDR3 runs to 16 residues. V was clipped by 0 bases and J by 4 bases; unmatched bases: 3. The CDR3: CASSYSTGGRGNTIYF. CDR3 DNA: TGTGCCAGCAGTTACTCGACAGGGGGCCGGGGAAACACCATATATTTT.

This clone was found once. The V and J genes are TRBV18 and TRBJ2-7, with D tentatively TRBD2 (5 bases). The ends were cut back, 2 bases at V and 5 bases at J, with 13 bases in the middle. Germline CDR1 KGHSH, CDR2 LQKENI. The CDR3 is 14 amino acids. CDR3 sequence reads: CASSPKLSGNEQYV. Written as DNA, the CDR3 is TGTGCCAGCTCACCAAAGCTGTCCGGGAACGAGCAGTACGTC.

V usage is TRBV9 and J usage is TRBJ2-1; D might be TRBD2 (5 bases). The germline V gene encodes CDR1 SGDLS and CDR2 YYNGEE. The CDR3 runs 13 residues. The ends were cut back, 2 bases at V and 5 bases at J, with 8 bases in the middle. CDR3 region: CASSVGSNNEQFF. CDR3 nucleotides: TGTGCCAGCAGCGTGGGGAGTAACAATGAGCAGTTCTTC.

The chain has TRBV7-6 and TRBJ1-1; maybe TRBD1 (6 bases). CDR3 length: 15 amino acids. Germline V gene data show CDR1 as SGHVS and CDR2 as FNYEAQ. V lost 5 bases to trimming and J lost 4 bases, with 17 bases between them. CDR3: CASSPQQGESTEAFF. DNA of the CDR3: TGTGCCAGCAGCCCCCAACAGGGAGAGAGCACTGAAGCTTTCTTT.

This clone was detected ten times or more. The rearrangement joins TRBV5-4 to TRBJ2-5; TRBD1 might be the D (6 bases). This CDR3 region has 15 residues. Per the germline V gene, CDR1 is SGHNT and CDR2 is YYREEE (reference sequence). Trimming removed 0 bases from V and 1 base from J, with 10 bases in between. The CDR3 bases are TGTGCCAGCAGCTTGGCTGGCAGGGGCCAAGAGACCCAGTACTTC. Its protein is CASSLAGRGQETQYF.